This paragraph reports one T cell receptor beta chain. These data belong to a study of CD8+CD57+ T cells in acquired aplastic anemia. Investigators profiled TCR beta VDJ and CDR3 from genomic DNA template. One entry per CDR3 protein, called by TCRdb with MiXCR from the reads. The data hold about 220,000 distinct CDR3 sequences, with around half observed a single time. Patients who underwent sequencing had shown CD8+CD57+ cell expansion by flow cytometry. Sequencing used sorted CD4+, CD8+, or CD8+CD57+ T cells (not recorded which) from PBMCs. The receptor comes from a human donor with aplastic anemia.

CDR3 protein: CATSRGTGGHTEAFF. The CDR3 DNA is TGTGCCACCAGCAGAGGGACAGGGGGTCACACTGAAGCTTTCTTT. The gene calls are TRBV15 and TRBJ1-1; 10 nucleotides match TRBD1. Germline CDR1 is LNHNV and CDR2 is YYDKDF (reference sequence). The J segment lost 3 bases and the V segment lost 1 base, leaving 2 bases of the junction unmatched. The CDR3 contains 15 residues. Based on the CDR3 plus reference TRBV15 and TRBJ1-1, the full variable domain is DAMVIQNPRYQVTQFGKPVTLSCSQTLNHNVMYWYQQKSSQAPKLLFHYYDKDFNNEADTPDNFQSRRPNTSFCFLDIRSPGLGDTAMYLCATSRGTGGHTEAFFGQGTRLTVV.